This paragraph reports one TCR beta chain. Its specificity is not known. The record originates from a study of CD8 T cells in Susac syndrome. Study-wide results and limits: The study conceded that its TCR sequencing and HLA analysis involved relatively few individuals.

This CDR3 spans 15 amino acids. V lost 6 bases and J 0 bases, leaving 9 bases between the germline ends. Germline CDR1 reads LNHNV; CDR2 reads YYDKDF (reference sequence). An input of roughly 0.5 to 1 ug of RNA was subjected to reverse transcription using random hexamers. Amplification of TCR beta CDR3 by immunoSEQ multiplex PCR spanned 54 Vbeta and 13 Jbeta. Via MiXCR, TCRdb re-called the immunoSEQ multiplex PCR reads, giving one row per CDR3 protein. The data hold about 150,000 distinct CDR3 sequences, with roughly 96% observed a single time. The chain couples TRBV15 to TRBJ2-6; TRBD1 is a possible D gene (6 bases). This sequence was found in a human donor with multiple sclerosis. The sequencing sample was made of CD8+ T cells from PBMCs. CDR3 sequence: CATRGQTSGANVLTF. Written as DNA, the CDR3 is TGTGCCACCAGAGGACAGACCTCTGGGGCCAACGTCCTGACTTTC.